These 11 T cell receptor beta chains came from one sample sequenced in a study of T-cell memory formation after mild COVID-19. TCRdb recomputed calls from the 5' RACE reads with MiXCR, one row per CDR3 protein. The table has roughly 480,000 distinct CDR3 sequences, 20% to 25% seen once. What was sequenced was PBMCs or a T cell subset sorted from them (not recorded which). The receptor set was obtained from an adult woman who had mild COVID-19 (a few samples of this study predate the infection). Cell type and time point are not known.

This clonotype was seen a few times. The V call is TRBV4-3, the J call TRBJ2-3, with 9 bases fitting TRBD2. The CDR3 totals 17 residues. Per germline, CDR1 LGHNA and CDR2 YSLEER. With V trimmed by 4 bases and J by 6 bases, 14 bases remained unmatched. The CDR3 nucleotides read TGCGCCAGCAGCCCGGAGCCTAGCGGGAAGGGGGAGGATACGCAGTATTTT. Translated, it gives CASSPEPSGKGEDTQYF.

DNA for the CDR3: TGTGCCAGCAGTTACTCCCCAGAACATAATTCACCCCTCCACTTT. It translates to CASSYSPEHNSPLHF. The chain employs TRBV6-6 and TRBJ1-6; no firm D call. Germline loops: CDR1 MNHNY, CDR2 SVGAGI (reference sequence). Trimming took off 0 bases at V and 5 bases at J, with 8 bases between the two ends. This CDR3 has 15 amino acids.

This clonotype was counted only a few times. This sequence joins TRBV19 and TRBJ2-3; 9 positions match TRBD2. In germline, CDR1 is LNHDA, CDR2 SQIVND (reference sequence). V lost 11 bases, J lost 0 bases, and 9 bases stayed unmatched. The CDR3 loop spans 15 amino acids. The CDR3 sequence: CACQRTSDSTDTQYF. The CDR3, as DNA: TGTGCCTGCCAGCGGACTAGCGACAGCACAGATACGCAGTATTTT.

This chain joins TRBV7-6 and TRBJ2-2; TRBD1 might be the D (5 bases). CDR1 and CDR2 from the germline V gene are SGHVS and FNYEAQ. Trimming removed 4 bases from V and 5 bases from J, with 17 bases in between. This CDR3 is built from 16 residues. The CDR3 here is CASSSGALLWTGELFF. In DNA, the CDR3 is TGTGCCAGCAGCTCTGGGGCTCTTCTTTGGACCGGGGAGCTGTTTTTT.

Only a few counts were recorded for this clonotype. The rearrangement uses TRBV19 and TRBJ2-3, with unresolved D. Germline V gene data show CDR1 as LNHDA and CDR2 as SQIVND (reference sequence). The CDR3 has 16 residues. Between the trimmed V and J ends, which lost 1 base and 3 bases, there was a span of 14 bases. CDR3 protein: CASSIVGWVGTDTQYF. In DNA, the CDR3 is TGTGCCAGTAGTATAGTAGGCTGGGTCGGAACAGATACGCAGTATTTT.

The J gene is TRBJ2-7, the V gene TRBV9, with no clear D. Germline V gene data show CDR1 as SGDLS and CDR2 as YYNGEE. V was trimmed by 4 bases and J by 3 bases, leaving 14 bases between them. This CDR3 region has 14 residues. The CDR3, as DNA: TGTGCCAGCAGCCCCCAGGCCACCCACTACGAGCAGTACTTC. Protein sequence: CASSPQATHYEQYF.

DNA for the CDR3: TGTGCCAGCAGCGCTCGACAGGGGACCTACGAGCAGTACTTC. Residues: CASSARQGTYEQYF. V is TRBV7-2 and J is TRBJ2-7, with 8 nucleotides matching TRBD1. This CDR3 is 14 amino acids long. CDR1 and CDR2 from the germline V gene are SGHTA and FQGNSA. With 5 bases clipped from V and 2 bases from J, the junction kept 5 bases outside the gene matches.

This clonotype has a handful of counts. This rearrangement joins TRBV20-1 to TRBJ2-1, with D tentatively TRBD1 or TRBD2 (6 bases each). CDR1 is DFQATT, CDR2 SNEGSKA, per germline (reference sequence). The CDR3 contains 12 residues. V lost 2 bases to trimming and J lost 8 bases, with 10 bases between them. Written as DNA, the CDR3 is TGCAGTGCTAGACAAGGGGGGCATGAGCAGTTCTTC. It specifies CSARQGGHEQFF.

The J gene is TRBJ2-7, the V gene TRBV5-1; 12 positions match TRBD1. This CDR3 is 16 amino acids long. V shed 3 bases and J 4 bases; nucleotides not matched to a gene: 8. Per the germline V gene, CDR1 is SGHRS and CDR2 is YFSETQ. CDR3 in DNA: TGCGCCAGCAGCTCGGGGACAGGGGGCGAGGGGTACGAGCAGTACTTC. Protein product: CASSSGTGGEGYEQYF.

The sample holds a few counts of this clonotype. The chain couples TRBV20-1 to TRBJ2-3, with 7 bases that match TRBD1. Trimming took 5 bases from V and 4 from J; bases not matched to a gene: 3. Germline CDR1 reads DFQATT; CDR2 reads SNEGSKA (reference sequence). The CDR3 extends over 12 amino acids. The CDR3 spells CSAPTGSDTQYF. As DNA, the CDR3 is TGCAGTGCTCCGACAGGGTCAGATACGCAGTATTTT.

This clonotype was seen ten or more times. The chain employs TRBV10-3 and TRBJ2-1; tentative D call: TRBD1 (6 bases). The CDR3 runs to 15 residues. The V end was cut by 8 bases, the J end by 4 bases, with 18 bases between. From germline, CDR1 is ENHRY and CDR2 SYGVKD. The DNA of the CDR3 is TGTGCCATCGGCGAGGGGGATCGACGATACAATGAGCAGTTCTTC. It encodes CAIGEGDRRYNEQFF.